A selection of T cell receptor beta chains follows, all from one sample in a study of T cell responses to AZD1222 COVID-19 vaccine. Here immunoSEQ multiplex PCR was the method, and the copy in TCRdb shows in-frame clones only, minus some. The data contain 140,000 or so clones, about 92% of them singletons. The specimen was peripheral blood, collected after recovery from COVID-19. Receptors originate from an adult who had recovered from COVID-19. The CDR3 runs from the conserved cysteine through the conserved F or W. A D gene is named only where the DNA matches it firmly. Part of the rows lack a size; the others show once, few, many or a class for expanded clones.

d_call: TRBD1; v_call: TRBV18; j_call: TRBJ1-1; clone_size: -; cdr3_nt: TGTGCCAGCTCACCGGGACAGGGGAGGTTCTTT; cdr3_aa: CASSPGQGRFF
d_call: TRBD1; v_call: TRBV14; j_call: TRBJ2-7; clone_size: -; cdr3_nt: TGTGCCAGCAGCCGAACAGGGGCCCTCTCCTACGAGCAGTACTTC; cdr3_aa: CASSRTGALSYEQYF
d_call: -; v_call: TRBV7-3; j_call: TRBJ2-3; clone_size: -; cdr3_nt: TGTGCCAGCAGCTTTGAGGGTCGGGGCACAGATACGCAGTATTTT; cdr3_aa: CASSFEGRGTDTQYF
d_call: TRBD2; v_call: TRBV5-5; j_call: TRBJ2-1; clone_size: once; cdr3_nt: TGTGCCAGCAGCTTGAGCGGGAGCGGGGGGGATGAGCAGTTCTTC; cdr3_aa: CASSLSGSGGDEQFF
d_call: -; v_call: TRBV11-2; j_call: TRBJ2-7; clone_size: -; cdr3_nt: TGTGCCAGCAGCTTCCCAGGTCCCGACTACGAGCAGTACTTC; cdr3_aa: CASSFPGPDYEQYF
d_call: -; v_call: TRBV9; j_call: TRBJ1-5; clone_size: -; cdr3_nt: TGTGCCAGCTCTGAGGGAGCAGGCGGTCAGCCCCAGCATTTT; cdr3_aa: CASSEGAGGQPQHF
d_call: -; v_call: TRBV5-1; j_call: TRBJ1-1; clone_size: -; cdr3_nt: TGCGCCAGCAGCGCAGCGAACACTGAAGCTTTCTTT; cdr3_aa: CASSAANTEAFF
d_call: -; v_call: TRBV4-1; j_call: TRBJ2-7; clone_size: -; cdr3_nt: TGCGCCAGCAGCCAACCCCGGAGGGGAGCCGAGCAGTACTTC; cdr3_aa: CASSQPRRGAEQYF
d_call: -; v_call: TRBV6-5; j_call: TRBJ1-2; clone_size: -; cdr3_nt: TGTGCCAGCAGTTACAAGGGCAACTATGGCTACACCTTC; cdr3_aa: CASSYKGNYGYTF
d_call: -; v_call: TRBV7-2; j_call: TRBJ2-7; clone_size: -; cdr3_nt: TGTGCCAGCAGCTTAGGACCGGGTTCCTACGAGCAGTACTTC; cdr3_aa: CASSLGPGSYEQYF
d_call: -; v_call: TRBV4-2; j_call: TRBJ2-7; clone_size: few; cdr3_nt: TGTGCCAGCAGCCAAGGGGAAGGGGGCTCCTACGAGCAGTACTTC; cdr3_aa: CASSQGEGGSYEQYF
d_call: TRBD2; v_call: TRBV7-8; j_call: TRBJ2-5; clone_size: -; cdr3_nt: TGTGCCAGCAGCTTAGTGGGTAGCGGGAGCTTAGGGACCCAGTACTTC; cdr3_aa: CASSLVGSGSLGTQYF
d_call: -; v_call: TRBV5-1; j_call: TRBJ1-4; clone_size: -; cdr3_nt: TGCGCCAGCAGCCCCCGTGATGCAACTAATGAAAAACTGTTTTTT; cdr3_aa: CASSPRDATNEKLFF
d_call: TRBD2; v_call: TRBV28; j_call: TRBJ2-5; clone_size: -; cdr3_nt: TGTGCCAGCAGTTCCCCTGGACTAGCGGGAGGGCCGCATTTGGAGACCCAGTACTTC; cdr3_aa: CASSSPGLAGGPHLETQYF
d_call: -; v_call: TRBV10-1; j_call: TRBJ1-1; clone_size: -; cdr3_nt: TGCGCCAGCAGTGAGGCGACTACAGGCACTGAAGCTTTCTTT; cdr3_aa: CASSEATTGTEAFF
d_call: -; v_call: TRBV2; j_call: TRBJ2-5; clone_size: -; cdr3_nt: TGTGCCAGCAGGACGGGGGCGGAAGAGACCCAGTACTTC; cdr3_aa: CASRTGAEETQYF
d_call: -; v_call: TRBV19; j_call: TRBJ1-1; clone_size: -; cdr3_nt: TGTGCCAGTAGTGGTGGGGCCCCGCCAATGAACACTGAAGCTTTCTTT; cdr3_aa: CASSGGAPPMNTEAFF
d_call: -; v_call: TRBV19; j_call: TRBJ1-5; clone_size: -; cdr3_nt: TGTGCCAGTACTACCGACTTAAGCAATCAGCCCCAGCATTTT; cdr3_aa: CASTTDLSNQPQHF
d_call: TRBD2; v_call: TRBV4-1; j_call: TRBJ2-1; clone_size: once; cdr3_nt: TGCGCCAGCAGCCAAGACCGAAACCAGCGGGGACGCTCCTACAATGAGCAGTTCTTC; cdr3_aa: CASSQDRNQRGRSYNEQFF
d_call: -; v_call: TRBV10-3; j_call: TRBJ1-5; clone_size: -; cdr3_nt: TGTGCCATCAGTGAGGTGGAGGGTTCGACGCCCCAGCATTTT; cdr3_aa: CAISEVEGSTPQHF
d_call: TRBD2; v_call: TRBV28; j_call: TRBJ2-1; clone_size: -; cdr3_nt: TGTGCCAGCAGCCCCTTTAGCGGGAGGGCCTACAATGAGCAGTTCTTC; cdr3_aa: CASSPFSGRAYNEQFF